This T cell receptor beta chain is drawn from a study of OX40 agonist ivuxolimab in advanced cancers. Sequencing used immunoSEQ multiplex PCR; TCRdb keeps in-frame clones, though not all of them. The data contain about 78,000 clones, around 94% of them singletons. V was cut by 4 bases and J by 3 bases, with 3 bases left in between. Per the germline V gene, CDR1 is MDHEN and CDR2 is SYDVKM. CDR3 size: 11 residues. The genes are TRBV28 and TRBJ2-5; D call uncertain. This TCR was recovered from an adult with an advanced solid tumor such as melanoma, head and neck, liver or kidney cancer. The specimen comprised CD4+ or CD8+ T cells sorted from blood, sampled in a trial of the OX40 agonist ivuxolimab. The CDR3 spells CASSSEETQYF. For the CDR3, the DNA is TGTGCCAGCAGTTCAGAAGAGACCCAGTACTTC.